Below are 16 T cell receptor beta chains sequenced from a single sample in a study of T cell responses to AZD1222 COVID-19 vaccine. Repertoires were generated with immunoSEQ multiplex PCR, while TCRdb's copy carries only in-frame clones and drops some. The table has 95,000 to 150,000 clones, about 90% seen once; the top ten hold roughly 1.8%. Sequenced here: peripheral blood, sampled on day 0 of AZD1222 vaccination. These TCRs come from an adult in good health.

CDR3 residues: CASSYPNTGELFF. DNA of the CDR3: TGTGCCAGCAGTTACCCTAACACCGGGGAGCTGTTTTTT. The rearrangement links TRBV6-5 to TRBJ2-2, with no clear D. Germline values: CDR1 MNHEY, CDR2 SVGAGI. V was pared by 2 bases and J by 2 bases, with 3 bases between. CDR3 length: 13 residues.

The chain has TRBV6-5 and TRBJ1-1; no definite D call. V gave up 0 bases and J gave up 4 bases, with 12 bases separating them. The CDR3 is 15 amino acids. The germline gives CDR1 MNHEY, CDR2 SVGAGI. The CDR3 DNA reads as TGTGCCAGCAGTTACTCGGCGGCTTTGGGCACTGAAGCTTTCTTT. It is translated as CASSYSAALGTEAFF.

The chain links TRBV5-1 to TRBJ1-2, with a tentative D call TRBD1 (5 bases). V lost 5 bases, J lost 6 bases, and 17 bases lay in between. CDR1 and CDR2 (germline): SGHRS, YFSETQ. The CDR3 extends over 14 amino acids. Here the CDR3 reads CASRLGQGMDGYTF. CDR3 coding DNA: TGCGCCAGCAGACTAGGGCAGGGAATGGATGGCTACACCTTC.

This rearrangement joins TRBV6-5 to TRBJ1-2, with 10 bases fitting TRBD1. J gave up 5 bases and V 0 bases, and 3 bases lay outside the gene matches. The CDR3 spans 15 residues. The V gene's germline CDR1 is MNHEY and CDR2 SVGAGI. CDR3 sequence reads: CASSYSGGQGYGYTF. The DNA for the CDR3 is TGTGCCAGCAGTTACTCAGGGGGACAGGGGTATGGCTACACCTTC.

The chain recombines TRBV5-1 with TRBJ1-4, with 9 positions matching TRBD1. The CDR3 runs to 15 residues. The germline V gene encodes CDR1 SGHRS and CDR2 YFSETQ. V shed 0 bases and J 7 bases; nucleotides not matched to a gene: 4. CDR3 bases: TGCGCCAGCAGCTTGGCCGGGACAGGGTCTGAAAAACTGTTTTTT. It codes for CASSLAGTGSEKLFF.

The chain combines TRBV27 with TRBJ1-5; D remains ambiguous. There are 13 residues in the CDR3. The V end lost 2 bases, the J end lost 6 bases, and 8 bases lay between the germline ends. Germline CDR1 reads MNHEY; CDR2 reads SMNVEV (reference sequence). The CDR3 DNA sequence: TGTGCCAGCAGTTTAACAGTGAGTCAGCCCCAGCATTTT. It codes for CASSLTVSQPQHF.

The rearrangement links TRBV3-1 (or the pseudogene TRBV3-2) to TRBJ2-7; D remains unclear. The ends were cut back, 0 bases at V and 7 bases at J, with 13 bases in the middle. CDR1 is LGHDT, CDR2 YNNKEL, per germline (reference sequence). This CDR3 is built from 14 residues. CDR3 amino acids: CASSQDPGSLEQYV. CDR3 sequence (DNA): TGTGCCAGCAGCCAAGATCCAGGCTCTCTAGAGCAGTACGTC.

The chain couples TRBV27 to TRBJ1-5; D unresolved. V was shortened by 2 bases and J by 0 bases, with 11 bases between the two germline ends. The length of the CDR3 is 16 residues. Germline lookup yields CDR1 MNHEY and CDR2 SMNVEV (reference sequence). In nucleotides, the CDR3 is TGTGCCAGCAGTTTAGACCACCCAGGTAGCAATCAGCCCCAGCATTTT. Its protein is CASSLDHPGSNQPQHF.

This rearrangement joins TRBV11-2 to TRBJ1-1; TRBD1 is a possible D gene (5 bases). The length of the CDR3 is 14 residues. CDR1 and CDR2 from the germline V gene are SGHAT and FQNNGV. Trimming took 3 bases from V and 1 from J, leaving 9 bases between them. Here the CDR3 reads CASSFGTGNTEAFF. The CDR3 nucleotides read TGTGCCAGCAGCTTTGGAACAGGGAACACTGAAGCTTTCTTT.

V usage is TRBV7-6 and J usage is TRBJ2-5, with D tentatively TRBD1 (6 bases). V lost 1 base and J 5 bases, leaving 26 bases between the germline ends. Germline CDR1 and CDR2: SGHVS and FNYEAQ. The CDR3 length is 19 residues. The CDR3 sequence: CASSLGPPGEVRQSETQYF. CDR3 nucleotides: TGTGCCAGCAGCTTAGGACCTCCAGGGGAAGTACGTCAATCGGAGACCCAGTACTTC. The variable domain in full, with the rest retrieved from reference TRBV7-6 and TRBJ2-5, is GAGVSQSPRYKVTKRGQDVALRCDPISGHVSLYWYRQALGQGPEFLTYFNYEAQQDKSGLPNDRFSAERPEGSISTLTIQRTEQRDSAMYRCASSLGPPGEVRQSETQYFGPGTRLLVL.

The genes are TRBV4-3 and TRBJ1-5; D perhaps matches TRBD1 (5 bases). The CDR3 totals 17 residues. Per germline, CDR1 LGHNA and CDR2 YSLEER. The DNA of the CDR3 is TGCGCTTGCGGGGGGACTAAAACCTCCCGAGGCAATCAGCCCCAGCATTTT. Translating gives CACGGTKTSRGNQPQHF.

The chain uses TRBV18 and TRBJ1-5, with D perhaps TRBD1 (6 bases). The CDR3 loop spans 15 amino acids. Trimming removed 2 bases at V and 4 bases at J, with 12 bases between. The germline gives CDR1 KGHSH, CDR2 LQKENI. CDR3 sequence reads: CASSPSRQGNQPQHF. Here the CDR3 DNA reads TGTGCCAGCTCACCAAGTCGGCAGGGGAATCAGCCCCAGCATTTT.

V is TRBV30 and J is TRBJ1-4; 9 nucleotides line up with TRBD1. Trimming cost V 2 bases and J 7 bases; bases outside gene matches: 8. The CDR3 is made up of 15 amino acids. Germline V gene lookup returns CDR1 GTSNPN and CDR2 SVGIG (reference sequence). DNA for the CDR3: TGTGCCTGGAGTTTCAACAGGGGGCCCTCTGAAAAACTGTTTTTT. Its protein is CAWSFNRGPSEKLFF. Full variable domain (missing parts from reference TRBV30 and TRBJ1-4): SQTIHQWPATLVQPVGSPLSLECTVEGTSNPNLYWYRQAAGRGLQLLFYSVGIGQISSEVPQNLSASRPQDRQFILSSKKLLLSDSGFYLCAWSFNRGPSEKLFFGSGTQLSVL.

This chain joins TRBV7-9 and TRBJ1-1; 9 bases match TRBD1. J lost 4 bases, V lost 5 bases, and 5 bases had no gene match. CDR3 length: 14 residues. Germline-derived CDR1 and CDR2 are SEHNR and FQNEAQ (reference sequence). The CDR3 protein is CASSTDRGGTEAFF. CDR3 nucleotide sequence: TGTGCCAGCAGCACGGACAGGGGCGGCACTGAAGCTTTCTTT. Full variable domain (missing parts from reference TRBV7-9 and TRBJ1-1): DTGVSQNPRHKITKRGQNVTFRCDPISEHNRLYWYRQTLGQGPEFLTYFQNEAQLEKSRLLSDRFSAERPKGSFSTLEIQRTEQGDSAMYLCASSTDRGGTEAFFGQGTRLTVV.

This clone was seen a single time. The genes are TRBV7-9 and TRBJ1-3; D may be TRBD1 (6 bases). This CDR3 has 18 amino acids. Trimming removed 5 bases at V and 0 bases at J, with 20 bases between. The germline gives CDR1 SEHNR, CDR2 FQNEAQ (reference sequence). The CDR3 nucleotides read TGTGCCAGCAGCCCGGGGCTCCGGACAGTACTCTCTGGAAACACCATATATTTT. This sequence encodes CASSPGLRTVLSGNTIYF.

The chain combines TRBV29-1 with TRBJ2-1; D call uncertain. Trimming took 2 bases from V and 6 from J, leaving 5 bases between them. The CDR3 totals 11 residues. Germline CDR1 and CDR2: SQVTM and ANQGSEA. CDR3: CSVELVNEQFF. As DNA, the CDR3 is TGCAGCGTTGAACTAGTCAATGAGCAGTTCTTC.